The rows below give T cell receptor beta chains drawn from one sample of a study of shared clonotypes between healthy human individuals. Method: immunoSEQ multiplex PCR; TCRdb's copy keeps in-frame clones and lacks some. Of 2 million to 2.5 million clones in the sample, 90% to 95% were seen once. Sequencing input: naive CD4+ T cells from PBMCs. The receptors stem from a man aged 18 to 35 in good health. Some clones in this sample may be carry-over from other donors' samples. The CDR3 runs from the conserved cysteine through the conserved F or W. The order of the fields is J gene, clone size, V gene, D gene, CDR3 DNA, CDR3 protein. The D gene is left open where the match is weak. Clone size is stated in some rows and not others, as once, few, many or a class when expanded.

>TRBJ1-2|.|TRBV9|.
TGTGCCAGCAGCTTCCAATTGGTGGGTGATGGCTACACCTTC
CASSFQLVGDGYTF
>TRBJ2-1|.|TRBV25-1|TRBD2
TGTGCCAGCAGTGAAGGCGGGAGTGGGGTCGATGAGCAGTTCTTC
CASSEGGSGVDEQFF
>TRBJ1-4|.|TRBV6-5|.
TGTGCCAGCAGCAAGGGGCTTGCGGCGGGTGAAAAACTGTTTTTT
CASSKGLAAGEKLFF
>TRBJ1-1|.|TRBV7-2|.
TGTGCCAGCAGCTTACCCATGACAAAAGGGAACACTGAAGCTTTCTTT
CASSLPMTKGNTEAFF
>TRBJ1-2|.|TRBV28|TRBD1
TGTGCCAGCAGCGCAGGGACAGGGGGAAGCTACACCTTC
CASSAGTGGSYTF
>TRBJ2-7|.|TRBV11-3|.
TGTGCCAGCAGCTTTAGTTCGAGCTCCTACGAGCAGTACTTC
CASSFSSSSYEQYF
>TRBJ2-1|.|TRBV7-2|.
TGTGCCAGCAGCAAAACCGGGGTGGAGCAGTTCTTC
CASSKTGVEQFF
>TRBJ2-1|.|TRBV30|TRBD2
TGTGCCTGGAGTCGACTGACTAGCGCCAATGAGCAGTTCTTC
CAWSRLTSANEQFF
>TRBJ1-3|.|TRBV6-1|.
TGTGCCAGCAGTTCACAGGGTGGTGGAAACACCATATATTTT
CASSSQGGGNTIYF
>TRBJ2-1|.|TRBV15|TRBD2
TGTGCCACAAGAACCTTTAGCGGGAGGGCTAATGAGCAGTTCTTC
CATRTFSGRANEQFF
>TRBJ2-6|.|TRBV28|TRBD1
TGTGCCAGCAGCCGAGGGGGCGAAGGGGCCAACGTCCTGACTTTC
CASSRGGEGANVLTF
>TRBJ2-4|.|TRBV18|TRBD1
TGTGCCAGCTCATCGGACAGGGGGCGGATATCCATTCAGTACTTC
CASSSDRGRISIQYF
>TRBJ2-3|.|TRBV4-3|TRBD2
TGCGCCAGCAGCCAAGGCCTAGCGGGAGTAATTGCAGATACGCAGTATTTT
CASSQGLAGVIADTQYF
>TRBJ2-5|.|TRBV15|.
TGTGCCACCAGCAGATCCCTCATGGAGACCCAGTACTTC
CATSRSLMETQYF
>TRBJ2-7|.|TRBV28|.
TGTGCCAGCAGCTACAGCGTACCCTACGAGCAGTACTTC
CASSYSVPYEQYF
>TRBJ1-4|.|TRBV25-1|TRBD1
TGTGCCACCGCCGGGACAGGAGCTGAAAAACTGTTTTTT
CATAGTGAEKLFF
>TRBJ1-3|.|TRBV28|.
TGTGCCAGCAGTTTGGGAGGGCACACCATATATTTT
CASSLGGHTIYF
>TRBJ1-1|once|TRBV7-3|TRBD1
TGTGCCAGCAGCCAACAGGGGGCAGGGACTGAAGCTTTCTTT
CASSQQGAGTEAFF
>TRBJ1-2|.|TRBV19|.
TGTGCCAGTAGTATACTCATTAGGAGGGATCCGGGCGGCTACACCTTC
CASSILIRRDPGGYTF
>TRBJ2-5|.|TRBV5-4|TRBD1
TGTGCCAGCAGCCGGGCGGACAGGCTGCAAGAGACCCAGTACTTC
CASSRADRLQETQYF
>TRBJ2-3|.|TRBV18|.
TGTGCCAGCTCACTGAGCACAGATACGCAGTATTTT
CASSLSTDTQYF
>TRBJ1-1|once|TRBV9|.
TGTGCCAGCAGCCTAGAGAGGGGCTTGACTGAAGCTTTCTTT
CASSLERGLTEAFF
>TRBJ2-7|.|TRBV4-1|TRBD2
TGCGCCAGCAGCCCCAGACTAGCGGGATTATACGAGCAGTACTTC
CASSPRLAGLYEQYF
>TRBJ1-4|.|TRBV7-2|.
TGTGCCAGCAGCTTATTAGGGGGAGGGGATGAAAAACTGTTTTTT
CASSLLGGGDEKLFF
>TRBJ2-1|.|TRBV9|.
TGTGCCAGCAGCGTAGAGGCCAGGGGAAGCTACAATGAGCAGTTCTTC
CASSVEARGSYNEQFF
>TRBJ2-1|.|TRBV7-9|.
TGTGCCAGCAGCCGCCAGCTCCACGTCGTGAATGAGCAGTTCTTC
CASSRQLHVVNEQFF
>TRBJ2-2|.|TRBV4-2|TRBD2
TGTGCCAGCAGCCCTATACACGCAACTAGCGGGAGGGCCCCCGGGGAGCTGTTTTTT
CASSPIHATSGRAPGELFF
>TRBJ2-3|.|TRBV29-1|TRBD1
TGCAGCGTTGAAGGCCCAGACAGGGGACCCACAGATACGCAGTATTTT
CSVEGPDRGPTDTQYF
>TRBJ1-2|.|TRBV28|.
TGTGCCAGCAGCCGATCCGGGGTTTTTGGCTACACCTTC
CASSRSGVFGYTF
>TRBJ2-3|.|TRBV7-9|TRBD1
TGTGCCAGCAGCTTAGGGGACAGGAACACAGATACGCAGTATTTT
CASSLGDRNTDTQYF
>TRBJ2-5|.|TRBV25-1|.
TGTGCCAGCAGTGAATGGGGGGTGACCCAGTACTTC
CASSEWGVTQYF
>TRBJ2-3|.|TRBV7-9|.
TGTGCCAGCAGCACTCGGGACTTAAAACCAGATACGCAGTATTTT
CASSTRDLKPDTQYF